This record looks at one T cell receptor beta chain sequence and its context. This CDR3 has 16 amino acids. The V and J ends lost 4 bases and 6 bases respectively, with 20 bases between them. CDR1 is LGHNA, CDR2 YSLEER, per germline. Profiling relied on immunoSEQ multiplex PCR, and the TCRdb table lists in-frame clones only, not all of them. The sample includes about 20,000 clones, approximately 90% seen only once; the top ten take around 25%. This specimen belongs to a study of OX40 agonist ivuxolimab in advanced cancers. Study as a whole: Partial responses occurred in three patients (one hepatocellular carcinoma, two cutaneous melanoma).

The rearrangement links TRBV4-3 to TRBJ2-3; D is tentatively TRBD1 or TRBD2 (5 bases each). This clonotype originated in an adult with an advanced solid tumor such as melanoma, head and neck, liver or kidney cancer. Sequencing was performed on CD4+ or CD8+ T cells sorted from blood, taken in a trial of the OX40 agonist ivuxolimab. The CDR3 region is CASSPAGGGEVDTQYF. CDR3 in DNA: TGCGCCAGCAGCCCCGCGGGTGGGGGTGAGGTCGATACGCAGTATTTT.